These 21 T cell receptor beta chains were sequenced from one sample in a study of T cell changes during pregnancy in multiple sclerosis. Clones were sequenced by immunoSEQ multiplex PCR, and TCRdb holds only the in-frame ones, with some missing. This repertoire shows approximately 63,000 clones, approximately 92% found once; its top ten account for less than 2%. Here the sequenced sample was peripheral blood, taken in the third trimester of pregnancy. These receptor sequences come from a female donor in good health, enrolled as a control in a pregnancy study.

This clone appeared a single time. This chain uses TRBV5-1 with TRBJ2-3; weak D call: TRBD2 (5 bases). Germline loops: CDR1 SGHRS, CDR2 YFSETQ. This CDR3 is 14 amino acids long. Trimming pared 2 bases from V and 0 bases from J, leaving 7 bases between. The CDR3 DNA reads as TGCGCCAGCAGCTTCCCGGGGAGCACAGATACGCAGTATTTT. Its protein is CASSFPGSTDTQYF.

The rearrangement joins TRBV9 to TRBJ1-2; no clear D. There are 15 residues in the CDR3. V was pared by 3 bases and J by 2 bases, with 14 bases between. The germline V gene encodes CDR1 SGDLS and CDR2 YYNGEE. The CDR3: CASSADPGGNYGYTF. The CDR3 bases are TGTGCCAGCAGCGCCGACCCAGGTGGGAACTATGGCTACACCTTC.

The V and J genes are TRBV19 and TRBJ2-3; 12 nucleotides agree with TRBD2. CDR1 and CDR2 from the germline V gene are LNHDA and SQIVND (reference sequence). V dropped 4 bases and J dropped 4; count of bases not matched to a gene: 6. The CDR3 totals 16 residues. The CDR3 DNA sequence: TGTGCCAGTAGTAGACTAGCGGGAGAGGGGGCAGATACGCAGTATTTT. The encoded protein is CASSRLAGEGADTQYF.

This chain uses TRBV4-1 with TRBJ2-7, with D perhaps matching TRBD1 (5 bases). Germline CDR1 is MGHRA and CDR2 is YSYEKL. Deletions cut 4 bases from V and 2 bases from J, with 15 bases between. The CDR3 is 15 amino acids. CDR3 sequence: CASSPSLGVPYEQYF. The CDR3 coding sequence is TGCGCCAGCAGCCCCTCTTTAGGGGTGCCCTACGAGCAGTACTTC.

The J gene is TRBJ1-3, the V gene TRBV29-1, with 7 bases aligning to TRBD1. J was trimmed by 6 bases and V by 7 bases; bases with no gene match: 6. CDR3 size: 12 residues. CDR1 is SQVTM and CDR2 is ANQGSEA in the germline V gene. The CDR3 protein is CSASTGLNTIYF. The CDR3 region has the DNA TGCAGCGCATCGACAGGGTTAAACACCATATATTTT. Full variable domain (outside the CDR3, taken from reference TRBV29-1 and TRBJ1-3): SAVISQKPSRDICQRGTSLTIQCQVDSQVTMMFWYRQQPGQSLTLIATANQGSEATYESGFVIDKFPISRPNLTFSTLTVSNMSPEDSSIYLCSASTGLNTIYFGEGSWLTVV.

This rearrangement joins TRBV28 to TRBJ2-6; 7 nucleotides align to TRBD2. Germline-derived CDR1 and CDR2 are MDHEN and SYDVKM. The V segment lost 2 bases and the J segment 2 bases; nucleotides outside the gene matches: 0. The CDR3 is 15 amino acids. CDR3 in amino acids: CASSLGGAGANVLTF. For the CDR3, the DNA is TGTGCCAGCAGTTTAGGGGGGGCTGGGGCCAACGTCCTGACTTTC.

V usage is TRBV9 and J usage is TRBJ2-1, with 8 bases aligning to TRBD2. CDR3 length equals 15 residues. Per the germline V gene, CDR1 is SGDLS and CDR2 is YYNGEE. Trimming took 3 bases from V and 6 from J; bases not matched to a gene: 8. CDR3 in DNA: TGTGCCAGCAGCGCTACTAGCGGTCCGGTCAATGAGCAGTTCTTC. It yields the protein CASSATSGPVNEQFF.

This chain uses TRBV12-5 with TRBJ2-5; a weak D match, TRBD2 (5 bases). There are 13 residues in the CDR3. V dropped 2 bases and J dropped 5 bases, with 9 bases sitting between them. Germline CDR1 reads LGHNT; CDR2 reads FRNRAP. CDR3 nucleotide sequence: TGTGCTAGTGGTTTGATAGCGTCGGAGACCCAGTACTTC. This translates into CASGLIASETQYF.

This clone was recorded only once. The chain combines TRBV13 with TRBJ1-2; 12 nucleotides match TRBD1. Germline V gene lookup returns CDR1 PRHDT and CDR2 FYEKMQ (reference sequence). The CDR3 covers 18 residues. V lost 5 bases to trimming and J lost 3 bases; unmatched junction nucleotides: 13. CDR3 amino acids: CASSVNYGTGGADYGYTF. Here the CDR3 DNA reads TGTGCCAGCAGCGTAAATTACGGGACAGGGGGCGCGGACTATGGCTACACCTTC.

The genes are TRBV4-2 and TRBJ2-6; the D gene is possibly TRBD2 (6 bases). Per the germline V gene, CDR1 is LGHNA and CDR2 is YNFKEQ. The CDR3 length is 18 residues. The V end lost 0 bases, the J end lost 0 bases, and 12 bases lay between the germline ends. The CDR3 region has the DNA TGTGCCAGCAGCCAAGATCGAATGCGGGGCTCTGGGGCCAACGTCCTGACTTTC. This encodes CASSQDRMRGSGANVLTF.

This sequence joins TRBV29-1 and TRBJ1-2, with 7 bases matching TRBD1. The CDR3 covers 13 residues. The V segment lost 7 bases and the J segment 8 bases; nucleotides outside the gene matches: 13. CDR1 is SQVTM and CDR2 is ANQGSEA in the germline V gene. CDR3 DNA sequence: TGCAGCGCAGAGCGTAGCGACAGGGCCGGCTACACCTTC. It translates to CSAERSDRAGYTF.

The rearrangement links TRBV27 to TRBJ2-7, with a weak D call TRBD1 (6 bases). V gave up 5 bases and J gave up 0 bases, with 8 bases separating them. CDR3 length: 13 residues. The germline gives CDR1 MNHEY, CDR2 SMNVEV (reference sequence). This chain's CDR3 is CASSIRGSYEQYF. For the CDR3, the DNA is TGTGCCAGCAGTATCAGGGGCTCCTACGAGCAGTACTTC.

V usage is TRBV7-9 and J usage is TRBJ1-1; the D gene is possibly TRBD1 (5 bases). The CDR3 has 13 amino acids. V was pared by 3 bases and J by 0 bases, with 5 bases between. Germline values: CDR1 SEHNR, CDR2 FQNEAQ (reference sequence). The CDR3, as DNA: TGTGCCAGCAGCTTGACAGTGAACACTGAAGCTTTCTTT. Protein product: CASSLTVNTEAFF.

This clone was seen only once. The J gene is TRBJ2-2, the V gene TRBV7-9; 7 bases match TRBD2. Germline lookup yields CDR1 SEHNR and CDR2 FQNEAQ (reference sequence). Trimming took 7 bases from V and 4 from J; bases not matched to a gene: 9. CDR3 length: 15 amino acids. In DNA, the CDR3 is TGTGCCAGCACTCCTTCGGGACTACCCACCGGGGAGCTGTTTTTT. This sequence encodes CASTPSGLPTGELFF.

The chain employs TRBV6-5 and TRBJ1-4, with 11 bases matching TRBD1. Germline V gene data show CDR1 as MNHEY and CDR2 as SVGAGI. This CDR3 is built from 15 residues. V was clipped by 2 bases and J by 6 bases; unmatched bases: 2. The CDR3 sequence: CASSYVGQGDEKLFF. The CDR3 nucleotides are TGTGCCAGCAGTTACGTGGGACAGGGGGATGAAAAACTGTTTTTT.

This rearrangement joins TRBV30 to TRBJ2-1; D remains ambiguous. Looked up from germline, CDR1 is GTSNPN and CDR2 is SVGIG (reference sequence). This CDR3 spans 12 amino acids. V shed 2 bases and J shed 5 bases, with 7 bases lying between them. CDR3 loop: CAWSLYNNEQFF. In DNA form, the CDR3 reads TGTGCCTGGAGTCTATATAACAATGAGCAGTTCTTC.

The CDR3 loop is CASSLGQVGEYGYTF. The DNA of the CDR3 is TGTGCCAGCAGCTTAGGGCAGGTCGGGGAATATGGCTACACCTTC. The chain uses TRBV7-8 and TRBJ1-2; D is undetermined. The V and J ends lost 1 base and 5 bases respectively, with 14 bases between them. This CDR3 contains 15 residues. CDR1 SGHVS and CDR2 FQNEAQ come from the germline V gene.

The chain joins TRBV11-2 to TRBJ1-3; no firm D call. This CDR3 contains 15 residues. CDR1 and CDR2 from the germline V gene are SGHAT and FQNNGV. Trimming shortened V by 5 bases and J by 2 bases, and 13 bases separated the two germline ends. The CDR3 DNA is TGTGCCAGCAGCCAGAACAGACTACCTGGAAACACCATATATTTT. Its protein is CASSQNRLPGNTIYF.

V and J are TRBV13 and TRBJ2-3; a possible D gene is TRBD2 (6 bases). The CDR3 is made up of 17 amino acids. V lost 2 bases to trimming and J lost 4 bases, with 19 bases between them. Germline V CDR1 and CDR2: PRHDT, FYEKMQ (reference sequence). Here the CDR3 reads CASSLKMGRGGPDTQYF. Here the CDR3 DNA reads TGTGCCAGCAGCTTAAAGATGGGGCGGGGAGGACCAGATACGCAGTATTTT. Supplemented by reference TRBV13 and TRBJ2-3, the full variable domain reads AAGVIQSPRHLIKEKRETATLKCYPIPRHDTVYWYQQGPGQDPQFLISFYEKMQSDKGSIPDRFSAQQFSDYHSELNMSSLELGDSALYFCASSLKMGRGGPDTQYFGPGTRLTVL.

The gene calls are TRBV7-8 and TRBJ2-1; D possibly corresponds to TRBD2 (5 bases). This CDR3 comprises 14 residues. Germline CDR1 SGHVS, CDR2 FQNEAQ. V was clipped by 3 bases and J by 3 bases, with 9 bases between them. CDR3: CASSFYRDYNEQFF. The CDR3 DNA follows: TGTGCCAGCAGCTTCTACCGGGACTACAATGAGCAGTTCTTC.

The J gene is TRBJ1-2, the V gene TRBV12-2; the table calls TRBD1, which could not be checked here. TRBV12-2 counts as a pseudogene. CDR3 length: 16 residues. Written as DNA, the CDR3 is TGTGCAAGTCGCTTAGACGTACACCCGCCCTACTATGGCTACACCTTC. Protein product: CASRLDVHPPYYGYTF.